In this sample, the clone carrying this T cell receptor beta chain turned up a few times. These data originate in a study of T-cell memory formation after mild COVID-19. In the study overall: Largely donor-specific TCR clusters were found.

One entry per CDR3 protein results from TCRdb running MiXCR on the 5' RACE reads. There are more than 250,000 distinct CDR3 sequences in the sample; around 15% occur only once, and roughly a fifth lies in the top ten. The length of the CDR3 is 12 residues. V shed 6 bases and J shed 6 bases, with 10 bases lying between them. The source of this sequence is a man aged 18-30 years who had mild COVID-19 (a few samples of this study predate the infection). Cell type and time point are not known. Material: PBMCs or a T cell subset sorted from them (not recorded which). The gene calls are TRBV12-3 or TRBV12-4 and TRBJ2-3; D is unclear. The DNA of the CDR3 is TGTGCCAGCAGCCGGTCCGTTGATACGCAGTATTTT. It specifies CASSRSVDTQYF.